This T cell receptor beta chain appears in the sequencing data of a study of T cell responses to AZD1222 COVID-19 vaccine. Overall study findings and caveats: Reportedly, close to half of spike-specific TCRs are directed against unmutated variant regions. Spike-specific TCR breadth and depth grew following two AZD1222 doses. The CD4 TCRs associated with vaccination extended across spike and predominated at 160-218 and 743-854.

Analysis merged second doses at about 4 or about 12 weeks. Note on this clone: Its specificity is not known.

The ends were cut back, 2 bases at V and 3 bases at J, with 4 bases in the middle. Germline V gives CDR1 DFQATT, CDR2 SNEGSKA (reference sequence). The CDR3 length is 11 residues. The assay was immunoSEQ multiplex PCR, and TCRdb's table has in-frame clones only and misses some. This table holds about 130,000 clones, 80% to 90% found once. The sequence was collected from an adult who received the AZD1222 COVID-19 vaccine. Sample: peripheral blood, taken 28 days after the second AZD1222 dose. The chain has TRBV20-1 and TRBJ1-1; D ambiguous. The CDR3 is CSARTDTEAFF. The CDR3 DNA reads as TGCAGTGCTAGAACGGACACTGAAGCTTTCTTT.